The 3 T cell receptor beta chains below all came from one sample that was sequenced in a study of breast tumors, draining lymph nodes, adjacent tissues. The lymph nodes were axillary draining lymph nodes from breast cancer patients. TCRdb itself ran the multiplex PCR reads through MiXCR, one entry per CDR3 protein. The sample carries 90,000 to 120,000 distinct CDR3 sequences, less than 25% recorded once. The specimen was axillary lymph node tissue. These receptors were taken from a female donor with breast cancer. Some clones in this sample may be carry-over from other donors' samples.

This clonotype came up many times. This chain links TRBV5-8 with TRBJ2-7; 7 bases align to TRBD1. The CDR3 totals 14 residues. Per germline, CDR1 SGHTS and CDR2 YDEGEE. With 4 bases clipped from V and 2 bases from J, the junction kept 6 bases outside the gene matches. The CDR3 is CASSLTGNPYEQYF. The CDR3 nucleotides are TGTGCCAGCAGCCTGACAGGGAACCCCTACGAGCAGTACTTC. Drawing the rest from reference TRBV5-8 and TRBJ2-7, the complete variable domain is EAGVTQSPTHLIKTRGQQATLRCSPISGHTSVYWYQQALGLGLQFLLWYDEGEERNRGNFPPRFSGRQFPNYSSELNVNALELEDSALYLCASSLTGNPYEQYFGPGTRLTVT.

This clonotype showed up many times. In DNA, the CDR3 is TGTGCCAGCAGCCCACAACGGGGCCACACAGATACGCAGTATTTT. Its translation is CASSPQRGHTDTQYF. The chain links TRBV7-2 to TRBJ2-3; D is perhaps TRBD1 or TRBD2 (5 bases each). V was pared by 5 bases and J by 2 bases, with 14 bases between. Germline CDR1 and CDR2: SGHTA and FQGNSA. The CDR3 is 15 amino acids.

About this clonotype: A read error may be the cause here, since a much bigger clone is one base away. The chain recombines TRBV10-3 with TRBJ1-3, with TRBD1 matching 8 bases. Germline CDR1 is ENHRY and CDR2 is SYGVKD. The CDR3 loop spans 16 amino acids. The CDR3 region has the DNA TGTGCCATCAGTGGGGACAGGAACATTTATGGAAACACCTTATATTTT. Residues: CAISGDRNIYGNTLYF.